The 22 T cell receptor beta chains reported below all come from one sample, sequenced in a study of blood T cell repertoires in COVID-19. Sequencing used immunoSEQ multiplex PCR; TCRdb keeps in-frame clones, though not all of them. The profile shows 120,000 to 150,000 clones, about 80% of them singletons. The material sequenced was peripheral blood. All receptors derive from a human donor in a cohort sampled during active COVID-19.

Only one count was recorded for this clone. V usage is TRBV5-1 and J usage is TRBJ1-4; D may be TRBD1 (6 bases). CDR1 SGHRS and CDR2 YFSETQ come from the germline V gene. V was trimmed by 0 bases and J by 3 bases, leaving 6 bases between them. This CDR3 spans 14 amino acids. The CDR3 nucleotides read TGCGCCAGCAGCTTGGGACAGGCTAATGAAAAACTGTTTTTT. Translation gives CASSLGQANEKLFF.

J is TRBJ2-5 and V is TRBV5-1; 8 positions match TRBD2. Germline V gene sequence: CDR1 SGHRS, CDR2 YFSETQ. The CDR3 totals 16 residues. The V gene end was trimmed by 5 bases and the J gene end by 3 bases; junction bases not matched to a gene: 12. CDR3 DNA sequence: TGCGCCAGCAGTAGAGGCTTAGAAGCGGGAGAAGAGACCCAGTACTTC. Translating gives CASSRGLEAGEETQYF. Using reference TRBV5-1 and TRBJ2-5 for the parts outside the CDR3, the full variable domain is KAGVTQTPRYLIKTRGQQVTLSCSPISGHRSVSWYQQTPGQGLQFLFEYFSETQRNKGNFPGRFSGRQFSNSRSEMNVSTLELGDSALYLCASSRGLEAGEETQYFGPGTRLLVL.

This chain links TRBV6-9 with TRBJ1-5; TRBD1 matches at 7 bases. J gave up 3 bases and V 8 bases, and 7 bases lay outside the gene matches. Germline assignment: CDR1 MNHGY and CDR2 SVAAGI. The CDR3 covers 14 residues. Here the CDR3 reads CASGTGTDNQPQHF. The CDR3 bases are TGTGCCAGCGGGACCGGGACAGACAATCAGCCCCAGCATTTT.

This clone was counted a few times. The rearrangement joins TRBV18 to TRBJ2-2, with 15 bases lining up with TRBD2. The germline V gene encodes CDR1 KGHSH and CDR2 LQKENI. The ends lost 3 bases at V and 6 bases at J; junction bases unmatched: 5. The CDR3 has 17 residues. The CDR3 here is CASSPGTSGRISGELFF. In DNA form, the CDR3 reads TGTGCCAGCTCACCTGGGACTAGCGGGAGGATTTCCGGGGAGCTGTTTTTT.

This sequence joins TRBV19 and TRBJ2-5, with a weak D call TRBD2 (6 bases). The V end lost 5 bases, the J end lost 3 bases, and 19 bases lay between the germline ends. There are 16 residues in the CDR3. CDR1 and CDR2 (germline): LNHDA, SQIVND (reference sequence). As DNA, the CDR3 is TGTGCCAGTAGTGAGGTAGCGGAAGAGGGTAAAGAGACCCAGTACTTC. As protein: CASSEVAEEGKETQYF.

The chain combines TRBV5-1 with TRBJ2-4, with TRBD2 as a possible D gene (5 bases). Germline CDR1 is SGHRS and CDR2 is YFSETQ. The CDR3 covers 15 residues. Trimming removed 1 base at V and 1 base at J, with 9 bases between. The CDR3 here is CASSLKEEAKNIQYF. In DNA, the CDR3 is TGCGCCAGCAGCTTGAAGGAGGAGGCCAAAAACATTCAGTACTTC.

The chain uses TRBV7-9 and TRBJ2-6; a weak D match, TRBD1 (6 bases). The CDR3 covers 17 residues. CDR1 SEHNR and CDR2 FQNEAQ come from the germline V gene (reference sequence). V lost 5 bases to trimming and J lost 1 base, with 15 bases between them. Here the CDR3 reads CASSPRDTRSGANVLTF. CDR3 DNA: TGTGCCAGCAGCCCCCGGGACACCCGGTCTGGGGCCAACGTCCTGACTTTC.

The V and J genes are TRBV18 and TRBJ2-1; tentative D call: TRBD1 (5 bases). Trimming took 6 bases from V and 5 from J, leaving 14 bases between them. Germline V gene data show CDR1 as KGHSH and CDR2 as LQKENI. The CDR3 contains 14 residues. The DNA for the CDR3 is TGTGCCAGCTCCCTGAGACAGCTTGACAATGAGCAGTTCTTC. Translation: CASSLRQLDNEQFF.

The chain couples TRBV6-5 to TRBJ2-2; D gene ambiguous. The germline gives CDR1 MNHEY, CDR2 SVGAGI. The CDR3 covers 15 residues. The ends were cut back, 10 bases at V and 4 bases at J, with 19 bases in the middle. Here the CDR3 DNA reads TGTGCCACCATGTCCCCAGTTCCGCCCACCGGGGAGCTGTTTTTT. As protein: CATMSPVPPTGELFF.

This clone was seen a handful of times. This chain links TRBV5-4 with TRBJ1-2; tentative D call: TRBD1 (5 bases). CDR1 SGHNT and CDR2 YYREEE come from the germline V gene (reference sequence). V was cut by 3 bases and J by 3 bases, with 12 bases left in between. The CDR3 is 14 residues long. The CDR3 is CASSWSGSDYGYTF. The CDR3 coding sequence is TGTGCCAGCAGCTGGTCAGGGTCGGACTATGGCTACACCTTC.

This rearrangement joins TRBV5-1 to TRBJ2-5; a possible D gene is TRBD1 (5 bases). This CDR3 region has 15 residues. Germline-derived CDR1 and CDR2 are SGHRS and YFSETQ. The V end lost 3 bases, the J end lost 2 bases, and 14 bases lay between the germline ends. The CDR3 region is CASSSPRQLQETQYF. The CDR3 bases are TGCGCCAGCAGCTCCCCCCGACAGTTACAAGAGACCCAGTACTTC.

The chain carries TRBV11-3 and TRBJ2-2; 14 nucleotides match TRBD2. Trimming removed 1 base from V and 4 bases from J; junction bases left unmatched: 5. The CDR3 extends over 18 amino acids. Germline CDR1 is SGHNT and CDR2 is YENEEA. DNA for the CDR3: TGTGCCAGCAGCTTAGTTGGGACTAGCGGGAGTCGCACCGGGGAGCTGTTTTTT. This codes for CASSLVGTSGSRTGELFF.

The chain employs TRBV21-1 and TRBJ2-2; the table's D call of TRBD2 was not tested on the DNA. TRBV21-1 is a listed pseudogene. The CDR3 is 18 amino acids. Written as DNA, the CDR3 is TGTGCCAGCAGCAAAGCGCAAATAACTAGCGGGAGAGACGGGGAGCTGTTTTTT. Amino acid sequence: CASSKAQITSGRDGELFF.

This clone has more than one count but fewer than ten. The V gene is TRBV2, the J gene TRBJ1-2; possible D gene TRBD1, 5 bases. The CDR3 spans 14 residues. The V and J ends lost 7 bases and 2 bases respectively, with 14 bases between them. Germline V lookup: CDR1 SNHLY, CDR2 FYNNEI. Written as DNA, the CDR3 is TGTGCCAGCATAACCTGGGGACTGAACTATGGCTACACCTTC. Translated, it gives CASITWGLNYGYTF.

This clone came up a few times. The chain has TRBV19 and TRBJ1-5; possible D gene TRBD1, 5 bases. The germline gives CDR1 LNHDA, CDR2 SQIVND (reference sequence). The CDR3 runs 15 residues. V was cut by 5 bases and J by 3 bases, with 14 bases left in between. This CDR3 is CASSWQGTSNQPQHF. In DNA, the CDR3 is TGTGCCAGTAGTTGGCAGGGTACCTCCAATCAGCCCCAGCATTTT.

This chain joins TRBV6-5 and TRBJ2-7; tentatively, D is TRBD2 (6 bases). Germline CDR1 reads MNHEY; CDR2 reads SVGAGI. Trimming removed 0 bases from V and 0 bases from J, with 9 bases in between. The CDR3 covers 15 residues. CDR3 region: CASSYSWRGSYEQYF. For the CDR3, the DNA is TGTGCCAGCAGTTACTCGTGGCGGGGCTCCTACGAGCAGTACTTC.

The chain couples TRBV4-1 to TRBJ1-4; 9 bases align to TRBD1. The CDR3 is made up of 15 amino acids. J lost 6 bases, V lost 4 bases, and 6 bases had no gene match. The germline V gene has CDR1 MGHRA and CDR2 YSYEKL. CDR3 loop: CASSLGDRDDEKLFF. The CDR3 nucleotides are TGCGCCAGCAGCCTCGGGGACAGGGATGATGAAAAACTGTTTTTT.

This chain connects TRBV30 to TRBJ2-3; 10 bases line up with TRBD2. Germline CDR1 GTSNPN, CDR2 SVGIG (reference sequence). The CDR3 is made up of 17 amino acids. V dropped 4 bases and J dropped 3; count of bases not matched to a gene: 13. The CDR3 coding sequence is TGTGCCTGGACGCGGTGGAGCGGGAGGGCCGGAACAGATACGCAGTATTTT. Amino acids: CAWTRWSGRAGTDTQYF.

The V and J genes are TRBV14 and TRBJ1-5; 7 nucleotides agree with TRBD1. CDR1 is SGHDN, CDR2 FVKESK, per germline. CDR3 size: 13 residues. The V and J ends lost 5 bases and 6 bases, in that order; junction bases with no gene match: 4. CDR3 protein: CASSRGRGQPQHF. The CDR3 DNA reads TGTGCCAGCAGCAGGGGGCGAGGTCAGCCCCAGCATTTT.

The rearrangement joins TRBV5-5 to TRBJ2-1; D is unclear. The V end was cut by 4 bases, the J end by 0 bases, with 8 bases between. CDR3 length: 14 amino acids. CDR1 is SGHKS, CDR2 YYEKEE, per germline (reference sequence). The CDR3 nucleotides are TGTGCCAGCAGCGTAGCCAGCTCCTACAATGAGCAGTTCTTC. Translated, it gives CASSVASSYNEQFF.

The rearrangement links TRBV7-3 to TRBJ1-1, with D hard to call. V was clipped by 5 bases and J by 4 bases, with 17 bases between them. The CDR3 consists of 15 residues. The germline V gene has CDR1 SGHTA and CDR2 FQGTGA. DNA for the CDR3: TGTGCCAGCAGCCCCCTGGGCACCGAGGGCACTGAAGCTTTCTTT. Its translation is CASSPLGTEGTEAFF.

The chain uses TRBV20-1 and TRBJ2-3; D possibly uses TRBD1 or TRBD2 (6 bases each). This CDR3 region has 11 residues. Trimming removed 3 bases from V and 14 bases from J, with 15 bases in between. CDR1 and CDR2 from the germline V gene are DFQATT and SNEGSKA (reference sequence). The CDR3 spells CSASEGGLSYF. The CDR3, as DNA: TGCAGTGCTAGTGAGGGGGGTCTCTCGTATTTT.